This passage covers 25 T cell receptor beta chains from one sample sequenced in a study of blood T cell repertoires in COVID-19. Repertoires were generated with immunoSEQ multiplex PCR, while TCRdb's copy carries only in-frame clones and drops some. The sample consists of some 110,000 clones, around 78% of them appearing once. The sequencing sample was made of peripheral blood. The receptor source for this set is a man aged 80 or over with COVID-19, enrolled during active disease.

This chain joins TRBV28 and TRBJ1-6; 7 bases line up with TRBD1. The ends lost 3 bases at V and 7 bases at J; junction bases unmatched: 6. The V gene's germline CDR1 is MDHEN and CDR2 SYDVKM. This CDR3 spans 15 amino acids. CDR3 sequence: CASSFSDRTNSPLHF. The CDR3 region has the DNA TGTGCCAGCAGTTTTTCGGACAGGACAAATTCACCCCTCCACTTT.

The chain is built from TRBV6-6 and TRBJ2-7; D ambiguous. The length of the CDR3 is 13 residues. The germline gives CDR1 MNHNY, CDR2 SVGAGI (reference sequence). With 0 bases removed from V and 3 bases from J, the gap between germline ends came to 6 bases. Written as DNA, the CDR3 is TGTGCCAGCAGTTACTCGACTGACTACGAGCAGTACTTC. It translates to CASSYSTDYEQYF.

Here the CDR3 reads CASSPRRGTQYF. As DNA, the CDR3 is TGTGCCAGCAGCCCGCGGAGGGGTACGCAGTATTTT. The chain recombines TRBV14 with TRBJ2-3; a possible D gene is TRBD2 (6 bases). V was pared by 4 bases and J by 8 bases, with 10 bases between. The V gene's germline CDR1 is SGHDN and CDR2 FVKESK. The CDR3 runs to 12 residues.

The chain combines TRBV15 with TRBJ1-1; tentative D call: TRBD1 (6 bases). The CDR3 runs to 15 residues. Trimming took off 0 bases at V and 5 bases at J, with 13 bases between the two ends. Germline V gives CDR1 LNHNV, CDR2 YYDKDF (reference sequence). This CDR3 is CATSRDRGGGTEAFF. CDR3 DNA sequence: TGTGCCACCAGCAGAGATAGGGGAGGGGGGACTGAAGCTTTCTTT.

The sample holds a few counts of this clone. This sequence joins TRBV7-2 and TRBJ2-4; 10 bases line up with TRBD2. This CDR3 contains 15 residues. The germline V gene encodes CDR1 SGHTA and CDR2 FQGNSA. Trimming at V came to 4 bases and at J to 4 bases, leaving 4 bases not matched to a gene. Here the CDR3 reads CASSWTSGLKNIQYF. CDR3 nucleotide sequence: TGTGCCAGCAGCTGGACTAGCGGCCTTAAAAACATTCAGTACTTC. Looking up the rest from reference TRBV7-2 and TRBJ2-4 gives the full variable domain: GAGVSQSPSNKVTEKGKDVELRCDPISGHTALYWYRQSLGQGLEFLIYFQGNSAPDKSGLPSDRFSAERTGGSVSTLTIQRTQQEDSAVYLCASSWTSGLKNIQYFGAGTRLSVL.

The genes are TRBV6-2 or TRBV6-3 and TRBJ2-1; D is ambiguous. Germline V gives CDR1 MNHEY, CDR2 SVGEGT. The V end was cut by 6 bases, the J end by 4 bases, with 7 bases between. This CDR3 has 12 amino acids. CDR3 in amino acids: CASSTTYNEQFF. The CDR3 coding sequence is TGTGCCAGCAGCACCACATACAATGAGCAGTTCTTC.

The rearrangement joins TRBV28 to TRBJ2-7, with D possibly TRBD2 on 5 matching bases. This CDR3 region has 15 residues. Trimming stripped 4 bases from V and 1 base from J, with 14 bases between. The germline V gene encodes CDR1 MDHEN and CDR2 SYDVKM. The CDR3 nucleotides are TGTGCCAGCAGTTCTGCCCAGCGGACTTCCTACGAGCAGTACTTC. Translating it yields CASSSAQRTSYEQYF.

This chain uses TRBV5-1 with TRBJ1-1; TRBD1 agrees at 7 bases. Trimming cost V 4 bases and J 3 bases; bases outside gene matches: 9. The CDR3 runs 15 residues. The germline V gene has CDR1 SGHRS and CDR2 YFSETQ. The CDR3 region is CASSAGGSEDTEAFF. The CDR3 nucleotides read TGCGCCAGCAGCGCAGGGGGGAGTGAGGACACTGAAGCTTTCTTT.

The rearrangement uses TRBV3-1 (or the pseudogene TRBV3-2) and TRBJ2-7; TRBD2 aligns across 10 bases. After removal of 8 bases from V and 2 bases from J, the junction contained 3 bases not matched to a gene. CDR3 length: 13 residues. Germline V gives CDR1 LGHDT, CDR2 YNNKEL (reference sequence). CDR3 protein: CASLAGGTYEQYF. CDR3 DNA: TGTGCCAGCTTAGCGGGAGGTACCTACGAGCAGTACTTC.

This clone occurred once. This chain joins TRBV3-1 (or the pseudogene TRBV3-2) and TRBJ1-3, with D hard to call. The V gene's germline CDR1 is LGHDT and CDR2 YNNKEL (reference sequence). V lost 3 bases and J 6 bases, leaving 6 bases between the germline ends. There are 12 residues in the CDR3. In nucleotides, the CDR3 is TGTGCCAGCAGCCAGGCCTTAAACACCATATATTTT. Translating it yields CASSQALNTIYF.

The rearrangement joins TRBV6-6 to TRBJ2-1; maybe TRBD1 (5 bases). The CDR3 is 14 amino acids. With 7 bases removed from V and 4 bases from J, the gap between germline ends came to 14 bases. Germline CDR1 MNHNY, CDR2 SVGAGI (reference sequence). The CDR3, as DNA: TGTGCCAGCATCAGGGCCGGAACATACAATGAGCAGTTCTTC. This sequence encodes CASIRAGTYNEQFF.

This chain links TRBV28 with TRBJ2-3; 8 nucleotides align to TRBD2. CDR3 length equals 15 residues. The V segment lost 6 bases and the J segment 0 bases; nucleotides outside the gene matches: 5. Germline CDR1 and CDR2: MDHEN and SYDVKM. This CDR3 reads CASRASGLSTDTQYF. In DNA, the CDR3 is TGTGCCAGCAGGGCTAGCGGGCTGAGCACAGATACGCAGTATTTT.

J is TRBJ2-1 and V is TRBV11-3; the match to TRBD2 covers 7 bases. Germline V gene sequence: CDR1 SGHNT, CDR2 YENEEA. The CDR3 has 16 residues. The V segment lost 4 bases and the J segment 0 bases; nucleotides outside the gene matches: 6. CDR3 bases: TGTGCCAGCAGCTCTAGCGGACCTAGCTCCTACAATGAGCAGTTCTTC. It codes for CASSSSGPSSYNEQFF.

V gene TRBV11-2 combines with J gene TRBJ2-7; tentative D call: TRBD1 (5 bases). The V gene's germline CDR1 is SGHAT and CDR2 FQNNGV. Between the trimmed V and J ends, which lost 3 bases and 1 base, there was a span of 10 bases. This CDR3 region has 14 residues. Here the CDR3 reads CASSLSQASYEQYF. CDR3 DNA: TGTGCCAGCAGCTTGTCACAGGCATCCTACGAGCAGTACTTC.

This chain uses TRBV6-5 with TRBJ2-7, with TRBD1 matching 7 bases. V lost 2 bases and J lost 0; bases outside the gene matches: 4. This CDR3 contains 15 residues. Germline V lookup: CDR1 MNHEY, CDR2 SVGAGI. The DNA of the CDR3 is TGTGCCAGCAGTTACACGGGGACAGTCTCCTACGAGCAGTACTTC. Its translation is CASSYTGTVSYEQYF.

The CDR3: CASSIRASGSTGELFF. DNA for the CDR3: TGTGCCAGTAGTATACGGGCTAGCGGGAGTACCGGGGAGCTGTTTTTT. The chain employs TRBV19 and TRBJ2-2, with 10 bases lining up with TRBD2. V was pared by 2 bases and J by 5 bases, with 5 bases of the junction left unmatched. CDR3 length: 16 residues. CDR1 is LNHDA and CDR2 is SQIVND in the germline V gene (reference sequence).

This rearrangement joins TRBV5-4 to TRBJ2-3, with a tentative D call TRBD1 (5 bases). Germline V gene sequence: CDR1 SGHNT, CDR2 YYREEE (reference sequence). The V and J ends lost 5 bases and 1 base respectively, with 14 bases between them. The CDR3 is 15 residues long. The CDR3 coding sequence is TGTGCCAGCAGTCAGGGTCAGCTCCGCACAGATACGCAGTATTTT. Translating it yields CASSQGQLRTDTQYF.

The V and J genes are TRBV5-8 and TRBJ2-7; D remains ambiguous. The CDR3 spans 14 residues. Germline loops: CDR1 SGHTS, CDR2 YDEGEE. V was clipped by 1 base and J by 0 bases, with 8 bases between them. The CDR3 nucleotides read TGTGCCAGCAGCTTGTCCCTTTTCTCCTACGAGCAGTACTTC. This codes for CASSLSLFSYEQYF. Looking up the rest from reference TRBV5-8 and TRBJ2-7 gives the full variable domain: EAGVTQSPTHLIKTRGQQATLRCSPISGHTSVYWYQQALGLGLQFLLWYDEGEERNRGNFPPRFSGRQFPNYSSELNVNALELEDSALYLCASSLSLFSYEQYFGPGTRLTVT.

V gene TRBV19 combines with J gene TRBJ1-2; 7 bases align to TRBD1. CDR1 is LNHDA and CDR2 is SQIVND in the germline V gene (reference sequence). The junction had 11 bases not matched to a gene; V was cut back by 5 bases and J by 5 bases. CDR3 size: 15 residues. CDR3 nucleotide sequence: TGTGCCAGTAGTCAACAGGGGTACGAGGTGTATGGCTACACCTTC. Translated, it gives CASSQQGYEVYGYTF. The variable domain in full, completed from reference TRBV19 and TRBJ1-2, reads DGGITQSPKYLFRKEGQNVTLSCEQNLNHDAMYWYRQDPGQGLRLIYYSQIVNDFQKGDIAEGYSVSREKKESFPLTVTSAQKNPTAFYLCASSQQGYEVYGYTFGSGTRLTVV.

In DNA, the CDR3 is TGCGCCAGCAGCTTGGACAGCCTCTACTACGAGCAGTACTTC. This gives the protein CASSLDSLYYEQYF. This chain connects TRBV5-1 to TRBJ2-7; no definite D call. V lost 0 bases and J 3 bases, leaving 10 bases between the germline ends. Per the germline V gene, CDR1 is SGHRS and CDR2 is YFSETQ. The CDR3 has 14 amino acids.

This clone was recorded only once. V is TRBV18 and J is TRBJ1-4, with 7 positions matching TRBD1. Germline CDR1 is KGHSH and CDR2 is LQKENI. CDR3 size: 14 residues. The V segment lost 3 bases and the J segment 7 bases; nucleotides outside the gene matches: 5. DNA of the CDR3: TGTGCCAGCTCACCCCAGGCAGGGGGTGAAAAACTGTTTTTT. Amino acid sequence: CASSPQAGGEKLFF.

The chain has TRBV19 and TRBJ2-3, with D possibly being TRBD1 (5 bases). The V end was cut by 9 bases, the J end by 4 bases, with 11 bases between. Germline V gene sequence: CDR1 LNHDA, CDR2 SQIVND (reference sequence). The CDR3 is 12 amino acids. Here the CDR3 reads CASRSGPDTQYF. CDR3 nucleotide sequence: TGTGCCAGCAGATCAGGGCCAGATACGCAGTATTTT.

The chain uses TRBV28 and TRBJ2-1; D remains ambiguous. Trimming took off 5 bases at V and 10 bases at J, with 15 bases between the two ends. Germline assignment: CDR1 MDHEN and CDR2 SYDVKM. CDR3 length: 13 amino acids. In nucleotides, the CDR3 is TGTGCCAGCAGTCCTCGTCCGAGCTCGGAGCAGTTCTTC. Translation: CASSPRPSSEQFF.

The CDR3: CASSAFTGDEQFF. For the CDR3, the DNA is TGTGCCAGCAGCGCTTTCACAGGGGATGAGCAGTTCTTC. The chain employs TRBV9 and TRBJ2-1; TRBD1 matches at 7 bases. Germline V gives CDR1 SGDLS, CDR2 YYNGEE. The CDR3 has 13 amino acids. The V and J ends lost 3 bases and 8 bases, in that order; junction bases with no gene match: 5.

This sequence joins TRBV6-6 and TRBJ1-2, with D tentatively TRBD1 (6 bases). Germline V gene sequence: CDR1 MNHNY, CDR2 SVGAGI (reference sequence). V lost 5 bases, J lost 6 bases, and 10 bases lay in between. CDR3 size: 12 residues. The CDR3 nucleotides read TGTGCCAGCAGTCGTCCAGGGGATGGCTACACCTTC. Protein: CASSRPGDGYTF.